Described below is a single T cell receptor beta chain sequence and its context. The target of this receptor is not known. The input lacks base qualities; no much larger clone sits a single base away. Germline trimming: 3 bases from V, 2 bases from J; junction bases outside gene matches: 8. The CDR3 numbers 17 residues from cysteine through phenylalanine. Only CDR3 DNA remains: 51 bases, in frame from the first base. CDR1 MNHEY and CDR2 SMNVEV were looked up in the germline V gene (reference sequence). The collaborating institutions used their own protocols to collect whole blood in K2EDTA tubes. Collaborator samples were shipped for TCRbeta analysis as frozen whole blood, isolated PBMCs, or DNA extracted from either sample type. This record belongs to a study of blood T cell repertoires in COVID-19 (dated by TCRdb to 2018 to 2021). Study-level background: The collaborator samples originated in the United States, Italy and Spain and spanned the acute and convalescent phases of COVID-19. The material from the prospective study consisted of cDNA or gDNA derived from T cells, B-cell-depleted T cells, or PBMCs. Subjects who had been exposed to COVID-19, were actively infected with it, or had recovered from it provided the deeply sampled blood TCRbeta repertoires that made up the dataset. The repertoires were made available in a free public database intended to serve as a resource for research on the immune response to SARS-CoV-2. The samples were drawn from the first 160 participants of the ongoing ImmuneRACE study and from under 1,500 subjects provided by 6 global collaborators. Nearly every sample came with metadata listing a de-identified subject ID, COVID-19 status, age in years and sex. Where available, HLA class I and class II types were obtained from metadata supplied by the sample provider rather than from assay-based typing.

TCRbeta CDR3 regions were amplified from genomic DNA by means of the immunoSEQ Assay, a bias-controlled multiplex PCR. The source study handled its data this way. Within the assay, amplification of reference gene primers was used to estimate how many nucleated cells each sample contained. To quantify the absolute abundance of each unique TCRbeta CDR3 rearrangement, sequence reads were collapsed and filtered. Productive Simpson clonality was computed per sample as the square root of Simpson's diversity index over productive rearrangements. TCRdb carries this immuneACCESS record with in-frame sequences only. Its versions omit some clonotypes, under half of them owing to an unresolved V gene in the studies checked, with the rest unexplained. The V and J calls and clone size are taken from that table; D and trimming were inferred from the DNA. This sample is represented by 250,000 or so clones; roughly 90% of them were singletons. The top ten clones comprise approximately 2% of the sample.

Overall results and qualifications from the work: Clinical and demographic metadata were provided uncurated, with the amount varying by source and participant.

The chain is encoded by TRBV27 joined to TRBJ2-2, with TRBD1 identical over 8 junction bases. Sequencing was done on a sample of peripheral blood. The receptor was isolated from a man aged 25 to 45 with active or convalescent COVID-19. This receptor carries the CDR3 CASSFRTGWGNTGELFF. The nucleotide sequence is TGTGCCAGCAGTTTCAGGACAGGGTGGGGAAACACCGGGGAGCTGTTTTTT.